This TCR beta chain derives from a study of T cells after yellow fever vaccination. Whole-study results and caveats: From the bulk population, abundant clonotypes could contaminate and appear within FACS-sorted repertoires. Clonotypes appearing in both CD4 and CD8 compartments existed, and their share was small.

From germline, CDR1 is SGHAT and CDR2 FQDESV (reference sequence). This CDR3 has 13 amino acids. With 4 bases removed from V and 3 bases from J, the gap between germline ends came to 9 bases. This clonotype appeared a few times. Antigen specificity is unknown. TCRdb recomputed calls from the 5' RACE reads with MiXCR, one row per CDR3 protein. The sample has about 170,000 distinct CDR3 sequences; around 10% are singletons. The specimen comprised CD8+ T cells sorted from PBMCs, sampled 15 days after the yellow fever booster vaccination. This sequence was found in a man younger than 35 who received the YFV17D yellow fever vaccine. The J gene is TRBJ1-1, the V gene TRBV11-1; D call uncertain. In DNA form, the CDR3 reads TGTGCCAGCAGCTCCACGCCATACACTGAAGCTTTCTTT. It specifies CASSSTPYTEAFF.